Presented here are 4 T cell receptor beta chains from one specimen sequenced in a study of T cells after yellow fever vaccination (dated by TCRdb to about 2019). The method behind the library was 5' RACE. Sequencing used an Illumina HiSeq 2500. TCRdb redid the processing of the public reads, applying fastp at Q25 and MiXCR, and retained in-frame beta chains. Each entry merges the rows of one CDR3 protein and shows their most common DNA and genes. Across this sample there are 200,000 to 250,000 distinct CDR3 sequences, with 6.9% seen only once. The leading ten clones occupy roughly 0.86% of the sample. Sample treatment or condition, as interpreted from the label and publication: live attenuated yellow fever vaccine strain. The material was CD4+ T cells sorted from PBMCs, obtained 15 days after the yellow fever booster vaccination. The receptors come from a man aged 30-40 years who received the YFV17D yellow fever vaccine.

The genes are TRBV12-3 or TRBV12-4 and TRBJ2-2, with D unresolved. The CDR3 extends over 13 amino acids. V lost 7 bases, J lost 7 bases, and 13 bases lay in between. CDR3 nucleotide sequence: TGTGCCAGCATGAGGACGGTGGTCGGGGAGCTGTTTTTT. The encoded protein is CASMRTVVGELFF.

This clonotype was detected only a few times. The V call is TRBV7-9, the J call TRBJ1-3; D unresolved. V lost 2 bases, J lost 4 bases, and 9 bases lay in between. Germline V gene data show CDR1 as SEHNR and CDR2 as FQNEAQ (reference sequence). This CDR3 spans 14 amino acids. CDR3 nucleotide sequence: TGTGCCAGCAGCTTAAGCGGCAGAGGAAACACCATATATTTT. Protein sequence: CASSLSGRGNTIYF.

This clonotype was detected only a few times. The V call is TRBV7-6, the J call TRBJ2-7; 10 bases are shared with TRBD1. The CDR3 loop spans 16 amino acids. The junction had 7 bases not matched to a gene; V was cut back by 0 bases and J by 5 bases. Germline V gene sequence: CDR1 SGHVS, CDR2 FNYEAQ. The CDR3 DNA sequence: TGTGCCAGCAGCTTAGCGGGGACAGGGGTTCGTGACGAGCAGTACTTC. Translation gives CASSLAGTGVRDEQYF. The whole variable domain, remainder taken from reference TRBV7-6 and TRBJ2-7, is GAGVSQSPRYKVTKRGQDVALRCDPISGHVSLYWYRQALGQGPEFLTYFNYEAQQDKSGLPNDRFSAERPEGSISTLTIQRTEQRDSAMYRCASSLAGTGVRDEQYFGPGTRLTVT.

The table lists this clonotype with many counts. V gene TRBV6-5 combines with J gene TRBJ2-2; D gene ambiguous. Germline assignment: CDR1 MNHEY and CDR2 SVGAGI. Between the trimmed V and J ends, which lost 10 bases and 9 bases, there was a span of 12 bases. The CDR3 spans 11 residues. CDR3 residues: CATANYRELFF. DNA of the CDR3: TGTGCCACGGCGAATTATAGGGAGCTGTTTTTT.